This T cell receptor beta chain was found in a study of T cell responses to AZD1222 COVID-19 vaccine. Whole-study results and caveats: Only a handful of AZD1222 recipients, roughly 6 in all, had baseline seropositivity. Vaccine-related CD4 TCRs covered spike, predominating at 160-218 and 743-854. None of the repertoires were sampled until the peak T cell response had passed. The donors showed a predominance of white British ancestry and of females, with possible underestimation of clonal diversity.

This clone has just one count. Its antigen is as yet unknown. Germline V CDR1 and CDR2: MRHNA, SNTAGT. Trimming removed 5 bases from V and 5 bases from J, with 15 bases in between. CDR3 length equals 14 residues. The assay was immunoSEQ multiplex PCR, and TCRdb's table has in-frame clones only and misses some. The sample has 75,000 to 95,000 clones, about 88% seen once. The chain carries TRBV6-4 and TRBJ2-5; D is possibly TRBD2 (6 bases). The clonotype was recovered from an adult in good health. Source: peripheral blood, taken on day 0 of AZD1222 vaccination. In DNA form, the CDR3 reads TGTGCCAGCAGTATGAACGGGCTAGCGGAGACCCAGTACTTC. This translates into CASSMNGLAETQYF.